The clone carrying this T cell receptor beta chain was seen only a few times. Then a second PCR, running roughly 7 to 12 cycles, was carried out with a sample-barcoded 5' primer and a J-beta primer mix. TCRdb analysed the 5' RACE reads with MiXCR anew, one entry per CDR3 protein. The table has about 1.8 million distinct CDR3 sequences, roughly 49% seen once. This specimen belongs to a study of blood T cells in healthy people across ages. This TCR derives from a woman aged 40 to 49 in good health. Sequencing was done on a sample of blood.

The CDR3 is CSVQGSDLVTQYF. CDR3 coding DNA: TGCAGCGTTCAGGGCAGCGACTTAGTGACCCAGTACTTC. This chain uses TRBV29-1 with TRBJ2-5; possible D gene TRBD1, 5 bases. The CDR3 is made up of 13 amino acids. Trimming took 5 bases from V and 7 from J, leaving 17 bases between them. The germline gives CDR1 SQVTM, CDR2 ANQGSEA.